These 8 T cell receptor beta chains originate from one sample sequenced in a study of CD8+ T cells in alopecia areata. Once RNA had been extracted, it was reverse transcribed into cDNA to act as the sequencing template. TCRdb's copy holds only in-frame clones and misses some; the assay was immunoSEQ multiplex PCR. The sample gives roughly 60,000 clones, 40% to 55% of which show up once; 20% is in the top ten. The sample's treatment: oral pan-JAK inhibitor, 5-10 mg twice daily. The sample consisted of CD8+ T cells sorted from blood, taken at roughly week 38, from a patient treated with tofacitinib. The receptors here all came from a human donor with alopecia areata.

This chain uses TRBV6-5 with TRBJ2-1; D could derive from TRBD1 or TRBD2 (5 bases each). CDR3 length: 12 amino acids. Germline V gene data show CDR1 as MNHEY and CDR2 as SVGAGI. The ends were cut back, 6 bases at V and 5 bases at J, with 8 bases in the middle. In nucleotides, the CDR3 is TGTGCCAGCAGCCGGGGCAACAATGAGCAGTTCTTC. This sequence encodes CASSRGNNEQFF.

This clone appeared a few times. The chain is built from TRBV29-1 and TRBJ1-2, with 8 bases lining up with TRBD1. This CDR3 spans 12 amino acids. Germline CDR1 is SQVTM and CDR2 is ANQGSEA. The trim removed 7 bases at V and 3 bases at J, leaving 4 bases unmatched. The CDR3 region has the DNA TGCAGCGGGGGGACAGGCTACTATGGCTACACCTTC. Translated: CSGGTGYYGYTF.

This clone came up a few times. The chain combines TRBV7-9 with TRBJ2-7; 13 nucleotides match TRBD2. Trimming cost V 7 bases and J 4 bases; bases outside gene matches: 10. Germline-derived CDR1 and CDR2 are SEHNR and FQNEAQ (reference sequence). The length of the CDR3 is 16 residues. CDR3: CASIRTSGSAWYEQYF. CDR3 nucleotides: TGTGCCAGCATCAGGACTAGCGGGAGCGCCTGGTACGAGCAGTACTTC.

The V gene is TRBV27, the J gene TRBJ2-5; TRBD2 might be the D (6 bases). The ends were cut back, 0 bases at V and 2 bases at J, with 10 bases in the middle. CDR1 and CDR2 from the germline V gene are MNHEY and SMNVEV (reference sequence). CDR3 length: 15 amino acids. This chain's CDR3 is CASSLSGDLQETQYF. CDR3 DNA: TGTGCCAGCAGTTTATCAGGGGACTTGCAAGAGACCCAGTACTTC.

The chain has TRBV2 and TRBJ2-7; a possible D gene is TRBD2 (6 bases). V was clipped by 6 bases and J by 3 bases, with 18 bases between them. Germline V gene data show CDR1 as SNHLY and CDR2 as FYNNEI. This CDR3 contains 15 residues. CDR3 DNA: TGTGCCAGCAGAAATGTAGCGGACACGAACTACGAGCAGTACTTC. Translation: CASRNVADTNYEQYF.

This chain connects TRBV6-5 to TRBJ2-5; D gene uncertain. V lost 2 bases and J 5 bases, leaving 15 bases between the germline ends. The CDR3 consists of 15 residues. Germline CDR1 MNHEY, CDR2 SVGAGI. The CDR3: CASSYNNGPRETQYF. The DNA of the CDR3 is TGTGCCAGCAGTTACAACAACGGCCCTCGGGAGACCCAGTACTTC.

The V and J genes are TRBV6-6 and TRBJ2-7, with a possible D match to TRBD2 (6 bases). Trimming cost V 6 bases and J 1 base, with 13 bases left between them. Germline V gene lookup returns CDR1 MNHNY and CDR2 SVGAGI (reference sequence). The CDR3 has 14 residues. The CDR3 loop reads CASSPLGGSYEQYF. As DNA, the CDR3 is TGTGCCAGCAGCCCCTTGGGGGGTTCCTACGAGCAGTACTTC.

In nucleotides, the CDR3 is TGTGCCTGGAGTGTAGCGGGAGGGCACACAGATACGCAGTATTTT. The encoded protein is CAWSVAGGHTDTQYF. J is TRBJ2-3 and V is TRBV30; 10 nucleotides match TRBD2. V shed 0 bases, J shed 2 bases, and the junction held 2 bases outside the gene matches. The CDR3 runs 15 residues. The germline gives CDR1 GTSNPN, CDR2 SVGIG (reference sequence).